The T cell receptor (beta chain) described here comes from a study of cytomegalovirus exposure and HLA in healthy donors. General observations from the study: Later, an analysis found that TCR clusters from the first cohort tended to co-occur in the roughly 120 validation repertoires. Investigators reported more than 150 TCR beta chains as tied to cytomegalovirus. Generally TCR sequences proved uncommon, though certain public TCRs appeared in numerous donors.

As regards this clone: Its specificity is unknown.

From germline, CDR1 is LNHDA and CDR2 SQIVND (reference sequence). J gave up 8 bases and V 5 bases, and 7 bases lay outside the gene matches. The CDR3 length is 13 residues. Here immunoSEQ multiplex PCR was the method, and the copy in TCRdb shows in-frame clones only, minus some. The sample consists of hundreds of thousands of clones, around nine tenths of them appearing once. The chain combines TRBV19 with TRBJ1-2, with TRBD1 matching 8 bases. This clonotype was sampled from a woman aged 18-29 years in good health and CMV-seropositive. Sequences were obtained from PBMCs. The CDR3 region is CASSLGQGGGYTF. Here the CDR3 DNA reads TGTGCCAGTAGTCTCGGACAGGGAGGAGGCTACACCTTC. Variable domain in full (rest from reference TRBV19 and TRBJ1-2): DGGITQSPKYLFRKEGQNVTLSCEQNLNHDAMYWYRQDPGQGLRLIYYSQIVNDFQKGDIAEGYSVSREKKESFPLTVTSAQKNPTAFYLCASSLGQGGGYTFGSGTRLTVV.